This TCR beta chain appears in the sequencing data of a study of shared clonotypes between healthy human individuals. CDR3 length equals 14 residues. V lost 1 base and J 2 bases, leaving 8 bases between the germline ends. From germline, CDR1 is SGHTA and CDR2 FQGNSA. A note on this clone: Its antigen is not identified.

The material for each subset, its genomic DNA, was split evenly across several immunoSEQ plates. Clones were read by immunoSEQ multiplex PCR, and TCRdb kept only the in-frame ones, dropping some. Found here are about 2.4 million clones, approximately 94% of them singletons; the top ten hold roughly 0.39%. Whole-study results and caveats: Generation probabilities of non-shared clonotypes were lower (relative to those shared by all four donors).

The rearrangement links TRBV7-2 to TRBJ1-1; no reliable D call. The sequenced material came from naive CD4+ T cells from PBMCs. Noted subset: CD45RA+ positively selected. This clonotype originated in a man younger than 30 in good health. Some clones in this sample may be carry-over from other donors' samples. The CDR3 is CASSLGRVNTEAFF. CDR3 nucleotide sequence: TGTGCCAGCAGCTTAGGGAGAGTAAACACTGAAGCTTTCTTT.